The rows below give T cell receptor beta chains drawn from one sample of a study of cytomegalovirus exposure and HLA in healthy donors. Some clones are missing from TCRdb's copy, which holds only in-frame ones; the method was immunoSEQ multiplex PCR. Altogether fewer than 250,000 clones are present, approximately 82% being singletons, with the ten largest covering roughly 0.62%. The sequencing input was PBMCs. The receptors were gathered from a man aged 18 to 29 in good health and CMV-seronegative. CDR3s include the opening cysteine and the closing phenylalanine or tryptophan. The D gene is left open where the match is weak. The size field is filled for only some rows; it gives once, few, many or a size class.

j_call clone_size cdr3_length v_call d_call cdr3_nt cdr3_aa
TRBJ2-5 few 13 TRBV27 - TGTGCCAGCACAGACAGGGGAGGGGAGACCCAGTACTTC CASTDRGGETQYF
TRBJ1-5 - 17 TRBV9 - TGTGCCAGCAGCTACCGGTCGAGGGAGGGCACCCGCTTGCCCCAGCATTTT CASSYRSREGTRLPQHF
TRBJ2-7 - 16 TRBV28 - TGTGCCAGCAGTGAGACGCGGGCCCCTGAACGAAACGAGCAGTACTTC CASSETRAPERNEQYF
TRBJ2-5 - 14 TRBV4-1 - TGCGCCAGCAGCTTCCGGGAAATGGGGGAGACCCAGTACTTC CASSFREMGETQYF
TRBJ2-1 - 17 TRBV5-1 - TGCGCCAGCAGCCCTACTCTCGGGTTTACAGGGCTGGATGAGCAGTTCTTC CASSPTLGFTGLDEQFF
TRBJ1-2 - 19 TRBV9 TRBD1 TGTGCCAGCAGCGTAGCTACGGGGACAGGCGGGGGGGGTAACTATGGCTACACCTTC CASSVATGTGGGGNYGYTF
TRBJ1-2 - 11 TRBV28 - TGTGCCAGCCACACGCGGTATGGCTACACCTTC CASHTRYGYTF
TRBJ2-7 - 13 TRBV12-5 - TGTGCTAGTGGTTTGGGAGGGGGTTGGGAGCAGTACTTC CASGLGGGWEQYF
TRBJ2-7 - 14 TRBV5-6 - TGTGCCAGCAGCTTGAGAGGGGGCGGGAACGAGCAGTACTTC CASSLRGGGNEQYF
TRBJ1-1 - 15 TRBV28 TRBD1 TGTGCCAGCAGCCCAGGGGGCAATGGGAACACTGAAGCTTTCTTT CASSPGGNGNTEAFF
TRBJ2-7 - 14 TRBV2 TRBD1 TGTGCCAGCAAGCCGGGACAGCGCTCCTACGAGCAGTACTTC CASKPGQRSYEQYF
TRBJ2-7 few 13 TRBV11-3 - TGTGCCAGCGGCCTCGGGGGCTCCTACGAGCAGTACTTC CASGLGGSYEQYF
TRBJ2-1 - 15 TRBV11-3 - TGTGCCAGCAGCTTCGGTAGGAGCTCCTACAATGAGCAGTTCTTC CASSFGRSSYNEQFF
TRBJ1-1 - 16 TRBV7-8 TRBD1 TGTGCCAGCAGCCTCGGGGACAGGGTGGGGAACACTGAAGCTTTCTTT CASSLGDRVGNTEAFF
TRBJ1-3 - 16 TRBV2 - TGTGCCAGCTGTCTGACAGGTTCCATCTCTGGAAACACCATATATTTT CASCLTGSISGNTIYF
TRBJ1-2 - 12 TRBV2 - TGTGCCAGCACACAGGACGGCTATGGCTACACCTTC CASTQDGYGYTF
TRBJ2-7 - 16 TRBV4-1 TRBD2 TGCGCCAGCAGCCTCTGGACTAGCGGGGGATCCTACGAGCAGTACTTC CASSLWTSGGSYEQYF
TRBJ1-2 - 15 TRBV28 TRBD1 TGTGCCAGCAGTTCTGCCGGGACAGACAGCTATGGCTACACCTTC CASSSAGTDSYGYTF
TRBJ1-4 - 16 TRBV7-9 - TGTTCCAGCAGCTTAGGACTCCAGCGGGCTAATGAAAAACTGTTTTTT CSSSLGLQRANEKLFF
TRBJ1-1 few 14 TRBV29-1 TRBD1 TGCAGCGTTAGAAGACAGGGGGGATACACTGAAGCTTTCTTT CSVRRQGGYTEAFF
TRBJ2-7 - 13 TRBV30 TRBD2 TGTGCCTGGGGGACTAGCGGGAGTTACGAGCAGTACTTC CAWGTSGSYEQYF
TRBJ2-7 - 15 TRBV5-6 TRBD1 TGTGCCAGCAGCTTACCCGGGACAGGGAGCGCCGAGCAGTACTTC CASSLPGTGSAEQYF
TRBJ1-1 - 14 TRBV12-2 - TGTGCAAGTCGCTTCCCGGGGGATAGTGCTGAAGCTTTCTTT CASRFPGDSAEAFF
TRBJ2-7 - 15 TRBV5-6 TRBD1 TGTGCCAGCAGCTTGGCTGGGACAGGGCTCCACGAGCAGTACTTC CASSLAGTGLHEQYF
TRBJ2-2 once 18 TRBV5-1 TRBD2 TGCGCCAGCAGCTTGATGGGGACCGTGTGGCAGCGGGAGGGGGAGCTGTTTTTT CASSLMGTVWQREGELFF
TRBJ1-1 once 13 TRBV7-9 - TGTGCCAGCAGCTTAGGAGGGTCGCCTGAAGCTTTCTTT CASSLGGSPEAFF
TRBJ1-1 - 11 TRBV2 - TGTGCCAGCAAGCTGAACACTGAAGCTTTCTTT CASKLNTEAFF
TRBJ2-7 once 15 TRBV6-1 TRBD1 TGTGCCAGCAGTGAAAACAGGGGGTCCACCTACGAGCAGTACTTC CASSENRGSTYEQYF
TRBJ2-7 - 16 TRBV5-6 TRBD2 TGTGCCAGCAGCGGTGGACTAGCGGGAGGGCCCTACGAGCAGTACTTC CASSGGLAGGPYEQYF
TRBJ1-5 - 14 TRBV30 - TGTGCCCTACAGGGATTCGATAGCAATCAGCCCCAGCATTTT CALQGFDSNQPQHF
TRBJ1-4 - 14 TRBV2 - TGTGCCAGCAGCGAACAGGCAACTAATGAAAAACTGTTTTTT CASSEQATNEKLFF
TRBJ1-5 - 12 TRBV30 - TGTGCCTACGATACAGGGAATCAGCCCCAGCATTTT CAYDTGNQPQHF
TRBJ1-5 - 14 TRBV4-1 - TGCGCCAGCAGCCAAGGAGGGGGTCATCAGCCCCAGCATTTT CASSQGGGHQPQHF
TRBJ1-2 - 14 TRBV28 - TGTGCCAGCAGTTCCATTCAAACTAACTATGGCTACACCTTC CASSSIQTNYGYTF
TRBJ2-7 - 14 TRBV18 - TGTGCCAGCTCACAAGGCGGAAGCTCCTACGAGCAGTACTTC CASSQGGSSYEQYF
TRBJ1-5 - 15 TRBV19 TRBD1 TGTGCCAGTAGTTCCCGGGACAGTCTCATTCAGCCCCAGCATTTT CASSSRDSLIQPQHF
TRBJ1-4 - 16 TRBV6-5 - TGTGCCAGCAGTTACTCCACAGGGTATTTGCATGAAAAACTGTTTTTT CASSYSTGYLHEKLFF
TRBJ1-1 - 15 TRBV15 - TGTGCCACCAGCAGAGGGGGACTGACGAACACTGAAGCTTTCTTT CATSRGGLTNTEAFF
TRBJ2-7 - 14 TRBV27 TRBD1 TGTGCCAGCAGTTTTCGGACAGGGGGCTACGAGCAGTACTTC CASSFRTGGYEQYF
TRBJ1-5 - 15 TRBV4-1 TRBD1 TGCGCCAGCAGCCAGGAGGACAGGGAGTATCAGCCCCAGCATTTT CASSQEDREYQPQHF
TRBJ1-2 few 14 TRBV10-3 - TGTGCCAGCAGTGAATTCGGGTCAGTCTATGGCTACACCTTC CASSEFGSVYGYTF